This T cell receptor beta chain was profiled in a study of identical twins. This clonotype was counted many times. Its specificity is not known. Germline lookup yields CDR1 KGHDR and CDR2 SFDVKD. With 7 bases removed from V and 8 bases from J, the gap between germline ends came to 10 bases. CDR3 size: 12 residues. MiXCR, applied by TCRdb to the 5' RACE reads, yields one record per CDR3 protein. Of under 450,000 distinct CDR3 sequences listed, about 18% are singletons. The study's findings and limits: Because invariant MAIT and iNKT cells could be present, zero-insertion analyses could be partly confounded.

Material: naive T cells sorted from blood. The V and J genes are TRBV24-1 and TRBJ2-2; D not certain. The receptor was derived from a man aged 45-60 years in good health. The CDR3 nucleotides are TGTGCCACCAGCCATGGAGTGGGGGAGCTGTTTTTT. Its translation is CATSHGVGELFF.